The clone carrying this T cell receptor beta chain was counted only a few times. What it binds is not known. The data were taken from a study of CD8 T cells in ankylosing spondylitis. TCRdb analysed the 5' RACE reads with MiXCR anew, one entry per CDR3 protein. Of around 390,000 distinct CDR3 sequences detected, about a fifth appear once; the ten largest clones hold about 15%. Broader study findings: What seemed typical of ankylosing spondylitis blood was a TCR beta motif built from about 8 highly homologous variants.

This clonotype was sampled from a male donor with ankylosing spondylitis. Sequenced: blood, either unsorted or a sorted T cell fraction (not recorded which).

The CDR3 protein is CASSLHRGAVGYTF. CDR3 bases: TGTGCCAGCAGCCTTCACAGGGGCGCAGTGGGCTACACCTTC. The chain combines TRBV12-3 or TRBV12-4 with TRBJ1-2; TRBD1 aligns across 7 bases. The CDR3 sequence is 14 residues long. V trimming: 6 bases; J trimming: 8 bases; junction bases outside the gene matches: 12.